This T cell receptor (beta chain) is drawn from a study of cytotoxic CD8 clonotypes in ibrutinib-treated CLL. Study information: By median roughly 5.5 years, about 12 had progressed and roughly 15 stayed remitted; responses had been 2 complete and about 24 partial.

Study-wide results and caveats: Public clonotypes showed up rarely, and on treatment they shrank or held steady. Clonality, elevated at ibrutinib response, dropped back toward baseline at progression.

On this clone itself: Its matching antigen is unknown.

V dropped 0 bases and J dropped 7 bases, with 7 bases sitting between them. There are 13 residues in the CDR3. Germline-derived CDR1 and CDR2 are MNHNY and SVGAGI (reference sequence). Clones were sequenced by immunoSEQ multiplex PCR, and TCRdb holds only the in-frame ones, with some missing. This sample carries about 60,000 clones, 54% of them seen once, and the ten largest clones take more than 20%. V usage is TRBV6-6 and J usage is TRBJ2-1; D is unresolved. This sequence originates from a human donor with chronic lymphocytic leukemia. Material: PBMCs, obtained at disease progression, from a patient treated with ibrutinib. The CDR3 reads CASSYSSWNEQFF. The CDR3 DNA reads as TGTGCCAGCAGTTACTCGAGCTGGAATGAGCAGTTCTTC.